These 16 T cell receptor beta chains came from one sample sequenced in a study of T cells in Graves' hyperthyroidism and ophthalmopathy. Amplified TCR beta CDR3 regions came from RNA transcripts. The TCR CDR3 first-round RT-PCR relied on the HTBI primer set. TCRdb itself ran the multiplex PCR reads through MiXCR, one entry per CDR3 protein. The repertoire includes hundreds of thousands of distinct CDR3 sequences, less than 20% of them detected once, and about 14% sits in the top ten. The sequencing input was blood. These receptors were obtained from a woman between 18 and 29 years old with Graves' hyperthyroidism.

V and J are TRBV28 and TRBJ1-5, with D unclear. The germline V gene has CDR1 MDHEN and CDR2 SYDVKM. The CDR3 consists of 16 residues. Deletions cut 7 bases from V and 0 bases from J, with 16 bases between. In nucleotides, the CDR3 is TGTGCCAGCACAATCGGTACACAGATTAGCAATCAGCCCCAGCATTTT. Translated, it gives CASTIGTQISNQPQHF. Full variable domain (missing parts from reference TRBV28 and TRBJ1-5): DVKVTQSSRYLVKRTGEKVFLECVQDMDHENMFWYRQDPGLGLRLIYFSYDVKMKEKGDIPEGYSVSREKKERFSLILESASTNQTSMYLCASTIGTQISNQPQHFGDGTRLSIL.

This clonotype has more than one count but fewer than ten. This chain joins TRBV4-1 and TRBJ2-2; D gene ambiguous. V was pared by 10 bases and J by 5 bases, with 11 bases between. The length of the CDR3 is 12 residues. Per the germline V gene, CDR1 is MGHRA and CDR2 is YSYEKL. The CDR3 here is CATQLGTGELFF. CDR3 nucleotide sequence: TGCGCCACTCAGCTCGGAACCGGGGAGCTGTTTTTT.

This clonotype was counted ten times or more. This chain links TRBV3-1 with TRBJ2-1, with D unclear. The CDR3 spans 12 residues. Germline V gives CDR1 LGHDT, CDR2 YNNKEL (reference sequence). V lost 1 base and J lost 10, with 8 bases in between. Here the CDR3 DNA reads TGTGCCAGCAGCCAAGTCGGGCCCGAGCAGTTCTTC. The encoded protein is CASSQVGPEQFF.

This clonotype came up many times. J is TRBJ1-2 and V is TRBV12-3 or TRBV12-4; TRBD1 aligns across 10 bases. CDR3 size: 14 residues. The junction had 6 bases not matched to a gene; V was cut back by 6 bases and J by 5 bases. CDR3 amino acids: CASRFTGQGYGYTF. The CDR3 DNA reads as TGTGCCAGCAGATTTACGGGACAGGGGTATGGCTACACCTTC.

This clonotype was counted between two and nine times. The chain links TRBV12-3 or TRBV12-4 to TRBJ2-7, with a weak D call TRBD2 (5 bases). The CDR3 is made up of 12 amino acids. Trimming removed 7 bases from V and 7 bases from J, with 14 bases in between. The DNA of the CDR3 is TGTGCCAGCACCCGGTGGGGAGAGGAGCAGTACTTC. Its translation is CASTRWGEEQYF.

V gene TRBV5-1 combines with J gene TRBJ1-6, with no clear D. Germline V lookup: CDR1 SGHRS, CDR2 YFSETQ. V lost 4 bases and J 8 bases, leaving 16 bases between the germline ends. The CDR3 is 15 residues long. CDR3 amino acids: CASSVGPRVDSPLHF. Written as DNA, the CDR3 is TGCGCCAGCAGCGTAGGTCCACGGGTCGATTCACCCCTCCACTTT.

This clonotype was seen more than once but under ten times. The V call is TRBV7-9, the J call TRBJ1-2, with 8 bases matching TRBD1. This CDR3 spans 15 amino acids. The germline V gene has CDR1 SEHNR and CDR2 FQNEAQ (reference sequence). V dropped 4 bases and J dropped 8; count of bases not matched to a gene: 12. This CDR3 reads CASSSQGASRGGYTF. CDR3 in DNA: TGTGCCAGCAGCTCCCAGGGGGCGTCCAGGGGAGGCTACACCTTC.

The chain carries TRBV20-1 and TRBJ1-5; 9 bases are a match to TRBD1. The CDR3 is 15 residues long. The junction had 7 bases not matched to a gene; V was cut back by 5 bases and J by 2 bases. From germline, CDR1 is DFQATT and CDR2 SNEGSKA (reference sequence). The CDR3 spells CSAGQQGAGNQPQHF. CDR3 sequence (DNA): TGCAGTGCTGGTCAACAGGGGGCGGGCAATCAGCCCCAGCATTTT.

This clonotype has a handful of counts. The chain has TRBV6-1 and TRBJ2-4, with D possibly matching TRBD1 (5 bases). The V gene's germline CDR1 is MNHNS and CDR2 SASEGT. Trimming shortened V by 7 bases and J by 6 bases, and 16 bases separated the two germline ends. The CDR3 runs to 14 residues. CDR3 in amino acids: CASTKGKKGNIQYF. CDR3 nucleotides: TGTGCCAGCACCAAGGGGAAAAAGGGAAACATTCAGTACTTC.

This clonotype showed up many times. The J gene is TRBJ1-1, the V gene TRBV2; D is unresolved. The germline gives CDR1 SNHLY, CDR2 FYNNEI. The CDR3 is 13 residues long. V was cut by 6 bases and J by 5 bases, with 13 bases left in between. This CDR3 is CASRQNLLTEAFF. Written as DNA, the CDR3 is TGTGCCAGCAGACAGAACCTCTTAACTGAAGCTTTCTTT.

This clonotype was observed many times. This chain joins TRBV7-9 and TRBJ1-1; 7 nucleotides line up with TRBD1. Trimming at V came to 5 bases and at J to 7 bases, leaving 10 bases not matched to a gene. The germline V gene encodes CDR1 SEHNR and CDR2 FQNEAQ (reference sequence). The CDR3 has 14 residues. The DNA of the CDR3 is TGTGCCAGCAGCCTAACGCGCACAGGGGTTGAAGCTTTCTTT. It codes for CASSLTRTGVEAFF.

This clonotype has only a few counts. The V call is TRBV12-3 or TRBV12-4, the J call TRBJ1-1, with D maybe TRBD1 (5 bases). Trimming removed 6 bases at V and 0 bases at J, with 26 bases between. The CDR3 sequence is 19 residues long. CDR3 bases: TGTGCCAGCAGCCCAGCGCGGCGGGGGTTGGTTTACATGAACACTGAAGCTTTCTTT. Translation: CASSPARRGLVYMNTEAFF.

This clonotype was detected a few times. DNA for the CDR3: TGTGCCAGCAGTCGGACGGGACCGAACACCGGGGAGCTGTTTTTT. It encodes CASSRTGPNTGELFF. The V call is TRBV6-2 or TRBV6-3, the J call TRBJ2-2, with D possibly called TRBD1 or TRBD2 (5 bases each). Between the trimmed V and J ends, which lost 5 bases and 0 bases, there was a span of 10 bases. The germline V gene encodes CDR1 MNHEY and CDR2 SVGEGT. The CDR3 runs to 15 residues.

V is TRBV29-1 and J is TRBJ2-3; D might be TRBD1 (6 bases). V was trimmed by 5 bases and J by 2 bases, leaving 11 bases between them. CDR3 length: 13 amino acids. Germline values: CDR1 SQVTM, CDR2 ANQGSEA. The CDR3 here is CSVRTDPTDTQYF. Written as DNA, the CDR3 is TGCAGCGTTAGGACAGACCCCACAGATACGCAGTATTTT.

J is TRBJ2-4 and V is TRBV7-9, with a weak D call TRBD1 (6 bases). Germline CDR1 SEHNR, CDR2 FQNEAQ (reference sequence). V dropped 4 bases and J dropped 6 bases, with 13 bases sitting between them. The CDR3 spans 14 residues. The CDR3 region is CASSSPEGGNIQYF. In DNA, the CDR3 is TGTGCCAGCAGCTCCCCGGAAGGGGGAAACATTCAGTACTTC. Full variable domain (outside the CDR3, taken from reference TRBV7-9 and TRBJ2-4): DTGVSQNPRHKITKRGQNVTFRCDPISEHNRLYWYRQTLGQGPEFLTYFQNEAQLEKSRLLSDRFSAERPKGSFSTLEIQRTEQGDSAMYLCASSSPEGGNIQYFGAGTRLSVL.

This clonotype was seen ten or more times. The V call is TRBV7-9, the J call TRBJ2-5, with D unclear. This CDR3 region has 14 residues. The V end was cut by 3 bases, the J end by 2 bases, with 10 bases between. Germline values: CDR1 SEHNR, CDR2 FQNEAQ (reference sequence). The CDR3: CASSFGQTQETQYF. Here the CDR3 DNA reads TGTGCCAGCAGCTTTGGTCAGACTCAAGAGACCCAGTACTTC.